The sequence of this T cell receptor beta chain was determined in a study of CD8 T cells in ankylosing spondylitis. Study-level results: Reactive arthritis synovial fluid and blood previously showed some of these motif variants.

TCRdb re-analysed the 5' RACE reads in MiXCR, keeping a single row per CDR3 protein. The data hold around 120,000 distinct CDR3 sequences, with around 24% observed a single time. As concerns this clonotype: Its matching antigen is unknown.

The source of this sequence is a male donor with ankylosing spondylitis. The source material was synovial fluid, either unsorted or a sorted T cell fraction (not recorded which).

The CDR3 loop is CATSDSDLSGAYNEQFF. DNA of the CDR3: TGTGCCACCAGTGATTCTGATCTCTCCGGGGCCTACAATGAGCAGTTCTTC. The rearrangement uses TRBV24-1 and TRBJ2-1; TRBD2 is a possible D gene (5 bases). The V end was cut by 2 bases, the J end by 2 bases, with 15 bases between. This CDR3 is built from 17 residues. Germline V gives CDR1 KGHDR, CDR2 SFDVKD.